This TCR beta chain is drawn from a study of blood T cell repertoires in COVID-19. Study-wide context: There were acute and convalescent COVID-19 samples, and they came from the United States, Italy and Spain. T cells, B-cell-depleted T cells, or PBMCs provided the cDNA or gDNA that served as material.

Trimming cost V 4 bases and J 0 bases; bases outside gene matches: 11. CDR1 is LGHNA and CDR2 is YSLEER in the germline V gene. The length of the CDR3 is 19 residues. Original processing notes: Estimation of nucleated cell counts was performed using reference gene primer amplification. Here immunoSEQ multiplex PCR was the method, and the copy in TCRdb shows in-frame clones only, minus some. The DNA was the basis for D and trimming; V, J and clone size are from that table. The sample lists 220,000 or so clones, around 80% occurring once. Sample: peripheral blood. This clonotype was sampled from a man in his thirties or forties with active or convalescent COVID-19. This chain joins TRBV4-3 and TRBJ2-3; 12 nucleotides line up with TRBD2. The CDR3 DNA is TGCGCCAGCAGCCCGAGACTAGCGGGGGACCTACCTAGCACAGATACGCAGTATTTT. As protein: CASSPRLAGDLPSTDTQYF.